This passage covers 27 T cell receptor beta chains from one sample sequenced in a study of T cells after yellow fever vaccination. Each CDR3 protein gets one entry after TCRdb re-called the 5' RACE reads with MiXCR. The sample holds about 360,000 distinct CDR3 sequences, about 6% seen once. Material: PBMCs, obtained 5 days after the yellow fever booster vaccination. Every receptor here comes from a man aged 30-40 years who received the YFV17D yellow fever vaccine.

Note on this clonotype: One end of the junction fails to match germline, which may point to a read error. The CDR3 DNA follows: TGTGCCAGCAGCATAGCCTTATTGTCAGGTTCATTCTACAATGAGCAGTTCTTC. This translates into CASSIALLSGSFYNEQFF. The V call is TRBV7-8, the J call TRBJ2-1, with unresolved D. Germline CDR1 is SGHVS and CDR2 is FQNEAQ. This CDR3 is 18 amino acids long.

This chain uses TRBV30 with TRBJ1-2; D is ambiguous. The CDR3 is made up of 13 amino acids. V lost 6 bases and J lost 3, with 14 bases in between. In germline, CDR1 is GTSNPN, CDR2 SVGIG (reference sequence). The CDR3 is CACSGQEDYGYTF. The CDR3, as DNA: TGTGCCTGCTCCGGGCAGGAAGACTATGGCTACACCTTC.

The chain uses TRBV12-3 or TRBV12-4 and TRBJ1-1; a weak D match, TRBD1 (5 bases). The CDR3 is 14 amino acids. V was pared by 8 bases and J by 1 base, with 14 bases between. DNA of the CDR3: TGTGCCAGCGGGATCAGGGATTCGAACACTGAAGCTTTCTTT. Its protein is CASGIRDSNTEAFF.

This clonotype was observed a few times. The chain employs TRBV3-1 and TRBJ2-3, with no clear D. Per germline, CDR1 LGHDT and CDR2 YNNKEL (reference sequence). Trimming took off 4 bases at V and 0 bases at J, with 8 bases between the two ends. The CDR3 runs to 14 residues. The CDR3: CASSPLGSTDTQYF. In DNA form, the CDR3 reads TGTGCCAGCAGCCCCTTAGGGAGCACAGATACGCAGTATTTT.

The V gene is TRBV7-8, the J gene TRBJ2-5; 7 bases map to TRBD1. The germline V gene has CDR1 SGHVS and CDR2 FQNEAQ. The CDR3 consists of 14 residues. J gave up 3 bases and V 2 bases, and 3 bases lay outside the gene matches. The CDR3 sequence: CASSLSGQKETQYF. The CDR3 DNA reads TGTGCCAGCAGCTTATCGGGACAGAAAGAGACCCAGTACTTC.

This clonotype was detected ten times or more. CDR3 in amino acids: CASSYVAGGPQDNEQFF. The CDR3 DNA is TGTGCCAGCAGTTACGTTGCGGGAGGGCCTCAGGACAATGAGCAGTTCTTC. This chain links TRBV6-5 with TRBJ2-1; 9 bases map to TRBD2. This CDR3 has 17 residues. Trimming took 2 bases from V and 5 from J; bases not matched to a gene: 10. Germline V gives CDR1 MNHEY, CDR2 SVGAGI.

In DNA, the CDR3 is TGTGCCAGCAGTTACCCCCCGGGACTAAGGTACACAGATACGCAGTATTTT. Its protein is CASSYPPGLRYTDTQYF. The J gene is TRBJ2-3, the V gene TRBV6-5; 7 nucleotides align to TRBD2. The CDR3 runs 17 residues. Trimming removed 2 bases from V and 2 bases from J; junction bases left unmatched: 10. Germline V gene data show CDR1 as MNHEY and CDR2 as SVGAGI.

This clonotype came up many times. The chain uses TRBV29-1 and TRBJ2-7; D ambiguous. Deletions cut 1 base from V and 5 bases from J, with 6 bases between. CDR1 is SQVTM, CDR2 ANQGSEA, per germline. The CDR3 is 11 residues long. The CDR3 sequence is CSVEGVHEQYF. CDR3 DNA: TGCAGCGTTGAAGGGGTCCACGAGCAGTACTTC.

This chain connects TRBV11-2 to TRBJ2-5, with 8 bases that match TRBD2. Germline CDR1 is SGHAT and CDR2 is FQNNGV. The J segment lost 5 bases and the V segment lost 6 bases, leaving 5 bases of the junction unmatched. The CDR3 is made up of 13 amino acids. The CDR3 reads CASSTGRVETQYF. The CDR3 nucleotides read TGTGCCAGCAGTACCGGGAGGGTGGAGACCCAGTACTTC.

This clonotype was seen a handful of times. V usage is TRBV29-1 and J usage is TRBJ1-5, with a tentative D call TRBD1 (6 bases). In germline, CDR1 is SQVTM, CDR2 ANQGSEA. This CDR3 has 13 amino acids. V lost 6 bases, J lost 5 bases, and 14 bases lay in between. CDR3 amino acids: CSVASGVDQPQHF. In DNA, the CDR3 is TGCAGCGTGGCCTCAGGGGTGGATCAGCCCCAGCATTTT.

As DNA, the CDR3 is TGTGCCAGCAGTACTCTCGCACAGGGAAATCAGCCCCAGCATTTT. As protein: CASSTLAQGNQPQHF. The chain combines TRBV12-3 or TRBV12-4 with TRBJ1-5; the D gene is possibly TRBD1 (6 bases). The CDR3 totals 15 residues. V gave up 5 bases and J gave up 4 bases, with 15 bases separating them.

This clonotype was detected ten times or more. The CDR3 protein is CASSLTRETSGNTIYF. CDR3 bases: TGTGCCAGCAGCTTAACCCGGGAAACTTCTGGAAACACCATATATTTT. The chain uses TRBV7-2 and TRBJ1-3; D remains ambiguous. Trimming cost V 2 bases and J 1 base, with 12 bases left between them. Germline CDR1 SGHTA, CDR2 FQGNSA. The CDR3 contains 16 residues.

The chain carries TRBV20-1 and TRBJ1-5; D gene ambiguous. With 3 bases removed from V and 0 bases from J, the gap between germline ends came to 9 bases. The CDR3 spans 14 residues. Germline V lookup: CDR1 DFQATT, CDR2 SNEGSKA (reference sequence). The CDR3 coding sequence is TGCAGTGCTAGTCCCACCGCTAGCAATCAGCCCCAGCATTTT. Translation gives CSASPTASNQPQHF.

This clonotype has a count of ten or more. The chain employs TRBV7-9 and TRBJ2-1; a possible D gene is TRBD2 (6 bases). Trimming cost V 3 bases and J 14 bases, with 14 bases left between them. Germline V gene sequence: CDR1 SEHNR, CDR2 FQNEAQ (reference sequence). The CDR3 has 12 amino acids. As DNA, the CDR3 is TGTGCCAGCAGCTTTTCAGGGCAGCGGGAGTTCTTC. Its protein is CASSFSGQREFF.

This clonotype came up a few times. The chain employs TRBV7-2 and TRBJ1-3; D not certain. Germline V CDR1 and CDR2: SGHTA, FQGNSA. The CDR3 has 15 residues. Between the trimmed V and J ends, which lost 1 base and 4 bases, there was a span of 11 bases. Here the CDR3 DNA reads TGTGCCAGCAGCTTAGAAAAGTACAGAGGAAACACCATATATTTT. It is translated as CASSLEKYRGNTIYF.

This clonotype came up a few times. The V and J genes are TRBV4-1 and TRBJ2-2, with D possibly being TRBD2 (6 bases). The CDR3 covers 15 residues. Trimming took off 4 bases at V and 3 bases at J, with 12 bases between the two ends. CDR1 is MGHRA, CDR2 YSYEKL, per germline. Here the CDR3 reads CASSLGSSDTGELFF. The CDR3 bases are TGCGCCAGCAGCCTCGGGAGTTCCGACACCGGGGAGCTGTTTTTT.

This clonotype was counted between two and nine times. The V and J genes are TRBV25-1 and TRBJ2-1; perhaps D is TRBD1 or TRBD2 (5 bases each). V was pared by 6 bases and J by 1 base, with 16 bases between. The CDR3 is made up of 16 amino acids. Per germline, CDR1 MGHDK and CDR2 SYGVNS. Written as DNA, the CDR3 is TGTGCCAGCAGCTTTGGGGTTGGGGGATCCTACAATGAGCAGTTCTTC. Translating it yields CASSFGVGGSYNEQFF.

The V and J genes are TRBV28 and TRBJ2-7, with a weak D call TRBD2 (5 bases). Trimming removed 8 bases at V and 6 bases at J, with 14 bases between. CDR3 length: 12 amino acids. Germline CDR1 reads MDHEN; CDR2 reads SYDVKM. The CDR3 region is CASEGMGAEQYF. CDR3 sequence (DNA): TGTGCCAGCGAGGGTATGGGAGCCGAGCAGTACTTC.

The chain joins TRBV23-1 to TRBJ2-1, with 11 nucleotides matching TRBD2. TRBV23-1 is an ORF; its function is uncertain. The CDR3 sequence is 20 residues long. After removal of 7 bases from V and 3 bases from J, the junction contained 20 bases not matched to a gene. DNA of the CDR3: TGCGCCAGCACCCAAGTCTCCCCCCTACTACTAGCGGGGGACTACAATGAGCAGTTCTTC. The encoded protein is CASTQVSPLLLAGDYNEQFF.

This clonotype was detected many times. The chain recombines TRBV7-9 with TRBJ2-7; maybe TRBD2 (5 bases). The germline V and J ends were trimmed by 3 bases and 6 bases, with 15 bases remaining between them. CDR1 SEHNR and CDR2 FQNEAQ come from the germline V gene (reference sequence). This CDR3 is built from 14 residues. Written as DNA, the CDR3 is TGTGCCAGCAGCTTGGCGTTACCGGCGGGCGAGCAGTACTTC. Residues: CASSLALPAGEQYF.

The genes are TRBV5-6 and TRBJ1-1; D call uncertain. This CDR3 is 12 amino acids long. Between the trimmed V and J ends, which lost 0 bases and 6 bases, there was a span of 6 bases. Per the germline V gene, CDR1 is SGHDT and CDR2 is YYEEEE. CDR3 bases: TGTGCCAGCAGCTTGGTACGGGCTGAAGCTTTCTTT. Translating gives CASSLVRAEAFF.

This chain joins TRBV6-5 and TRBJ2-7; a weak D match, TRBD2 (5 bases). The germline V and J ends were trimmed by 0 bases and 0 bases, with 9 bases remaining between them. The CDR3 is made up of 15 amino acids. Per the germline V gene, CDR1 is MNHEY and CDR2 is SVGAGI. The CDR3: CASSYSRDVSYEQYF. CDR3 coding DNA: TGTGCCAGCAGTTACTCACGGGATGTCTCCTACGAGCAGTACTTC.

This chain joins TRBV7-3 and TRBJ2-3; TRBD2 matches 8 bases. Germline CDR1 is SGHTA and CDR2 is FQGTGA. CDR3 length equals 16 residues. V was pared by 4 bases and J by 4 bases, with 10 bases of the junction left unmatched. CDR3 nucleotide sequence: TGTGCCAGCAGCTATAGCGGGACCCTTCCCCCAGATACGCAGTATTTT. Protein: CASSYSGTLPPDTQYF.

The chain uses TRBV20-1 and TRBJ1-5; no clear D gene. Trimming took 6 bases from V and 3 from J, leaving 9 bases between them. The germline gives CDR1 DFQATT, CDR2 SNEGSKA (reference sequence). The CDR3 spans 12 residues. The DNA of the CDR3 is TGCAGTGCCAGGCGGTTCAATCAGCCCCAGCATTTT. It specifies CSARRFNQPQHF.

Only a few counts were recorded for this clonotype. J is TRBJ2-3 and V is TRBV3-1; 16 bases are shared with TRBD2. CDR1 LGHDT and CDR2 YNNKEL come from the germline V gene (reference sequence). The trim removed 4 bases at V and 4 bases at J, leaving 11 bases unmatched. This CDR3 has 19 amino acids. CDR3 residues: CASSRYGTSGRADADTQYF. In DNA form, the CDR3 reads TGTGCCAGCAGCCGGTATGGGACTAGCGGGAGGGCCGACGCAGATACGCAGTATTTT.

This clonotype was seen ten or more times. The chain recombines TRBV4-3 with TRBJ2-2; maybe TRBD1 (6 bases). The CDR3 contains 18 residues. Trimming left V 2 bases short and J 6 bases short, with 22 bases between. Germline values: CDR1 LGHNA, CDR2 YSLEER. CDR3 DNA: TGCGCCAGCAGCCAATTAGTCGGACTGGACAGCGGTGCCGGGGAGCTGTTTTTT. It specifies CASSQLVGLDSGAGELFF.

The CDR3, as DNA: TGTGCCAGCAGCTTAGAGGTTTCACAGCCCCAGCATTTT. Its protein is CASSLEVSQPQHF. This chain joins TRBV7-2 and TRBJ1-5; no clear D. The CDR3 totals 13 residues. Per germline, CDR1 SGHTA and CDR2 FQGNSA. Trimming took off 1 base at V and 7 bases at J, with 8 bases between the two ends.